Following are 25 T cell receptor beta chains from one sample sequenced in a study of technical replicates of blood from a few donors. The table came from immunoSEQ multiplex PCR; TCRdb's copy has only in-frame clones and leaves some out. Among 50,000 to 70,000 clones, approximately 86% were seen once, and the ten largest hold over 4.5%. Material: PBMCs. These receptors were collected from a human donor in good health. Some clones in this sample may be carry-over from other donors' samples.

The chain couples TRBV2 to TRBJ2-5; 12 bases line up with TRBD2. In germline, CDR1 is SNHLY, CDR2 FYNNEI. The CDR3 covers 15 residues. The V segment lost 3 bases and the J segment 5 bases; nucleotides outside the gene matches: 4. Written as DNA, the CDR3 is TGTGCCAGCAGTGACCTAGGGACTAGCGGGGAGACCCAGTACTTC. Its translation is CASSDLGTSGETQYF.

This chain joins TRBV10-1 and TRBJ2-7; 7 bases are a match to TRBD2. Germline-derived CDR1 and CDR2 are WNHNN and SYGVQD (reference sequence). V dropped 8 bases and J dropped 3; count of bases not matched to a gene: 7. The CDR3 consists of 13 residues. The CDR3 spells CASPMGGGYEQYF. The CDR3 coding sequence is TGCGCCAGCCCGATGGGGGGGGGCTACGAGCAGTACTTC.

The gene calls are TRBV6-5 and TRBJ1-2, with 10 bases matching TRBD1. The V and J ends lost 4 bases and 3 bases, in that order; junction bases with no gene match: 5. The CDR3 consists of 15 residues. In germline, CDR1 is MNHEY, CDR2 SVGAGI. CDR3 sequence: CASSSAGTGDYGYTF. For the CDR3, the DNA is TGTGCCAGCAGTTCGGCCGGGACAGGGGACTATGGCTACACCTTC.

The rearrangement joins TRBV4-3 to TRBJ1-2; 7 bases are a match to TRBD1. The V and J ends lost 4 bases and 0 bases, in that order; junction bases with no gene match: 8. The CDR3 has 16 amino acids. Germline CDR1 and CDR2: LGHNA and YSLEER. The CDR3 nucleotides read TGCGCCAGCAGCCGCCGGACAGGCCAAGCTAACTATGGCTACACCTTC. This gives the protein CASSRRTGQANYGYTF.

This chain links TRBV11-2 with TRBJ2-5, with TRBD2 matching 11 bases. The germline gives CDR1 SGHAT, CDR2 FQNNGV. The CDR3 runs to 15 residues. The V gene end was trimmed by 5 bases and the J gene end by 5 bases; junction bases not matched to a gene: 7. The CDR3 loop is CASSLLAGAGETQYF. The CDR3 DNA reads TGTGCCAGCAGCCTACTAGCGGGGGCAGGGGAGACCCAGTACTTC. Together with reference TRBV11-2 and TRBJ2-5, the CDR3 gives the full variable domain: EAGVAQSPRYKIIEKRQSVAFWCNPISGHATLYWYQQILGQGPKLLIQFQNNGVVDDSQLPKDRFSAERLKGVDSTLKIQPAKLEDSAVYLCASSLLAGAGETQYFGPGTRLLVL.

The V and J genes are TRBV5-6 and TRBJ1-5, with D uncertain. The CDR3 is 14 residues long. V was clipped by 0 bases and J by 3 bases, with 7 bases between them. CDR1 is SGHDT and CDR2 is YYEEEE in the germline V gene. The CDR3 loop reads CASSLGRLNQPQHF. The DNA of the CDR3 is TGTGCCAGCAGCTTGGGGCGGCTCAATCAGCCCCAGCATTTT.

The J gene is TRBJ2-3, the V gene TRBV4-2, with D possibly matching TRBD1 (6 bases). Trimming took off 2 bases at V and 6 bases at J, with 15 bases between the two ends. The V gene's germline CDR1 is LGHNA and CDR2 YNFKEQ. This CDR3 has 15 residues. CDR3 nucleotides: TGTGCCAGCAGCCAAACAGGGCAAGGTTCGGATACGCAGTATTTT. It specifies CASSQTGQGSDTQYF.

The chain's CDR3 is CASSQDTASPLHF. The CDR3 region has the DNA TGCGCCAGCAGCCAAGATACAGCCTCACCCCTCCACTTT. The chain employs TRBV4-3 and TRBJ1-6; no reliable D call. Trimming stripped 0 bases from V and 10 bases from J, with 7 bases between. The CDR3 runs to 13 residues. CDR1 is LGHNA, CDR2 YSLEER, per germline.

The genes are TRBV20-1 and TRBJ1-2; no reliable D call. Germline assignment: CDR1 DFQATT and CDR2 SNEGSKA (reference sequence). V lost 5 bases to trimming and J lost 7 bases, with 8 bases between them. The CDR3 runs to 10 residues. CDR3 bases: TGCAGTGCTCGTTTCGGTGGCTACACCTTC. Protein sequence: CSARFGGYTF.

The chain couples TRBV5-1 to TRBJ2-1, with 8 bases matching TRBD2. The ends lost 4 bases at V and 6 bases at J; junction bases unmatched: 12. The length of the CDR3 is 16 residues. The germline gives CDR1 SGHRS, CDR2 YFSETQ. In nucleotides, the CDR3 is TGCGCCAGCAGCAGGCCTGACGGGGGGGCAGGCAATGAGCAGTTCTTC. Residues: CASSRPDGGAGNEQFF.

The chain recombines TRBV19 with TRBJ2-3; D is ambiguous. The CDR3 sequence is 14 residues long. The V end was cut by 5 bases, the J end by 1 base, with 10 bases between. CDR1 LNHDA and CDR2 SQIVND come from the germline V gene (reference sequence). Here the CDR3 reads CASSGLLGTDTQYF. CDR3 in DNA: TGTGCCAGTAGTGGCCTTCTCGGCACAGATACGCAGTATTTT.

The DNA for the CDR3 is TGTGCCAGCAGCTTGGAGGTGGGAGCTGGCACCGGGGAGCTGTTTTTT. Protein product: CASSLEVGAGTGELFF. The chain has TRBV13 and TRBJ2-2; maybe TRBD2 (5 bases). This CDR3 has 16 residues. V lost 3 bases and J lost 4, with 15 bases in between. In germline, CDR1 is PRHDT, CDR2 FYEKMQ (reference sequence).

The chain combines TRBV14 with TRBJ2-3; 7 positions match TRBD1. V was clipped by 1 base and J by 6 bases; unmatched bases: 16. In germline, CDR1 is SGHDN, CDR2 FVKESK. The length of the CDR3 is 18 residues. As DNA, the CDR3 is TGTGCCAGCAGCCAAGTGGAGAGGGGGCTTCGAGGTGCGGATACGCAGTATTTT. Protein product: CASSQVERGLRGADTQYF.

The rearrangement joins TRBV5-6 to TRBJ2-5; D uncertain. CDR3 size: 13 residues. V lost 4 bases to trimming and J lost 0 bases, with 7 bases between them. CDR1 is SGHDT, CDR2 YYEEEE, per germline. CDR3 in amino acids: CASSLNYQETQYF. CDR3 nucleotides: TGTGCCAGCAGCCTAAATTACCAAGAGACCCAGTACTTC.

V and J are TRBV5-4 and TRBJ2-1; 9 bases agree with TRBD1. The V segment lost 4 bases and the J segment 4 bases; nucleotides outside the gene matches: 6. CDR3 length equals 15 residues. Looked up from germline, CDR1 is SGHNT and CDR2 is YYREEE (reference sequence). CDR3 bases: TGTGCCAGCAGCCTGACAGGGGGAGGGTACAATGAGCAGTTCTTC. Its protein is CASSLTGGGYNEQFF.

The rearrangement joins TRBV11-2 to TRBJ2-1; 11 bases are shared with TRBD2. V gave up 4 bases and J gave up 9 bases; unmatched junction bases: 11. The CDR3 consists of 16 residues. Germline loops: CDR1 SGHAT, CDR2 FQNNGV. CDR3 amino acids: CASSSSVVAGGSEQFF. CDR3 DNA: TGTGCCAGCAGCTCTTCGGTGGTAGCGGGAGGGTCTGAGCAGTTCTTC.

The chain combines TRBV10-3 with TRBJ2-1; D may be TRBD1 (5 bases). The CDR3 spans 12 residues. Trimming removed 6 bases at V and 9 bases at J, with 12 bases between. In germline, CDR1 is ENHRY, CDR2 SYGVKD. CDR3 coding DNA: TGTGCCATCAGGCAGGGCCTTGGTGAGCAGTTCTTC. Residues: CAIRQGLGEQFF.

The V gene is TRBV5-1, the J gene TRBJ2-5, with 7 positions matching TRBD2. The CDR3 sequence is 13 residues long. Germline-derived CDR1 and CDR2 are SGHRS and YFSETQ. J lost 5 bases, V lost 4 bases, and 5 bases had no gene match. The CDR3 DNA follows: TGCGCCAGCAGCCGGACTAGAGAGGAGACCCAGTACTTC. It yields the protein CASSRTREETQYF.

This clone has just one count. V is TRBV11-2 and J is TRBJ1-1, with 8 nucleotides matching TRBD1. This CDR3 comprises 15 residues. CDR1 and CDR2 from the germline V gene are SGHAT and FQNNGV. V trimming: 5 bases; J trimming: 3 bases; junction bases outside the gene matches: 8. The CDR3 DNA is TGTGCCAGCAGCCCCAGGACAGGGAGGGACACTGAAGCTTTCTTT. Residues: CASSPRTGRDTEAFF.

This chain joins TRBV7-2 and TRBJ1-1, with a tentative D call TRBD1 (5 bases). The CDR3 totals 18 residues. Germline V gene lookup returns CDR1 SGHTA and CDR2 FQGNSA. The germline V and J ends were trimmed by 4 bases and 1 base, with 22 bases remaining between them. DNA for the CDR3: TGTGCCAGCAGCTCAGTCCCGGGACGGAGGGTCCCGAACACTGAAGCTTTCTTT. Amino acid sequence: CASSSVPGRRVPNTEAFF.

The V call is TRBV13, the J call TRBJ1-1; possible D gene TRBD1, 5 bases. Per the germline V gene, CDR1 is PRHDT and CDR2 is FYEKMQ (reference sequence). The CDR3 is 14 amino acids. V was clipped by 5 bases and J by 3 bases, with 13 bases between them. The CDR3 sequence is CASSPDQGDTEAFF. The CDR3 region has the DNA TGTGCCAGCAGCCCAGACCAGGGTGACACTGAAGCTTTCTTT.

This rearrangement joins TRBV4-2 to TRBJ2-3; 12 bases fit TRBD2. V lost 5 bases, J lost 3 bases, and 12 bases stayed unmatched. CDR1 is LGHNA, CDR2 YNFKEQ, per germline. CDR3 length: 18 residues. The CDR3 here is CASSSIWASGGATDTQYF. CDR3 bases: TGTGCCAGCAGCTCAATATGGGCTAGCGGGGGGGCGACAGATACGCAGTATTTT.

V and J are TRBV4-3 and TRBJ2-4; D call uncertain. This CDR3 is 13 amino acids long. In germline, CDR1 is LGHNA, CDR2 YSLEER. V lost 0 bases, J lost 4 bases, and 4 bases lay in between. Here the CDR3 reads CASSQDEKNIQYF. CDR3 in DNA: TGCGCCAGCAGCCAAGACGAGAAAAACATTCAGTACTTC.

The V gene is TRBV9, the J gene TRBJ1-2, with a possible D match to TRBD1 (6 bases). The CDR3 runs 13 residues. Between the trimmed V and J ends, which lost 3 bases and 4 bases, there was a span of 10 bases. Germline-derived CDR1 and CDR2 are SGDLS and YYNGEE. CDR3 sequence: CASSADRSYGYTF. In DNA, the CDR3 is TGTGCCAGCAGCGCCGACAGGAGCTATGGCTACACCTTC. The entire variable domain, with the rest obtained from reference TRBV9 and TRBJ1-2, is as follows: DSGVTQTPKHLITATGQRVTLRCSPRSGDLSVYWYQQSLDQGLQFLIQYYNGEERAKGNILERFSAQQFPDLHSELNLSSLELGDSALYFCASSADRSYGYTFGSGTRLTVV.

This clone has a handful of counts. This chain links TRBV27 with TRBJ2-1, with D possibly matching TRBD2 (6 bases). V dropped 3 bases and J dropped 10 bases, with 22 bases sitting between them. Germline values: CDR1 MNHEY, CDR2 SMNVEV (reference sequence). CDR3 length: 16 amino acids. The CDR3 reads CASSLTSPGLLDEQFF. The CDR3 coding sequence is TGTGCCAGCAGTTTGACGTCCCCGGGACTTCTCGACGAGCAGTTCTTC.